This T cell receptor (beta chain) was captured in a study of graft-versus-host responses after intestinal transplantation. Assay: immunoSEQ multiplex PCR; the TCRdb copy retains only in-frame clones and omits some. The sample holds tens of thousands of clones, approximately 92% seen once. Remarks on this clone: Antigen specificity is unknown.

The germline V and J ends were trimmed by 4 bases and 0 bases, with 7 bases remaining between them. The germline CDR1 and CDR2 sequences are MNHNY and SVGAGI (reference sequence). CDR3 length: 14 residues. The V and J genes are TRBV6-6 and TRBJ1-5; the D gene is possibly TRBD1 (6 bases). Source: unstimulated CD4+ T cells sorted from spleen or lymph node cells, taken before intestinal transplant. The receptor was isolated from a human donor who received an intestinal transplant. As DNA, the CDR3 is TGTGCCAGCAGTTTACAGGGTAGCAATCAGCCCCAGCATTTT. Its protein product is CASSLQGSNQPQHF.